This T cell receptor beta chain was recorded in a study of T cell repertoires in cytomegalovirus infection. About the research overall: Peptides in the study included HLA-C-restricted and HLA-B-restricted CMV epitopes. A matching HLA type, together with CMV infection, was signaled by public TCR beta signatures. Study results and limitations: HLA-C-restricted TCR beta clonotypes specific for CMV led the ex vivo response. Carriers of CMV plus the relevant HLA were identified by cumulative public TCR beta family frequency.

This clonotype came up a few times. The antigen remains unidentified. Each CDR3 protein gets one entry after TCRdb re-called the reads with MiXCR. The sample has roughly 920,000 distinct CDR3 sequences; less than 35% are singletons. The CDR3 runs 11 residues. V gave up 10 bases and J gave up 3 bases, with 10 bases separating them. The chain carries TRBV12-3 or TRBV12-4 and TRBJ2-7, with D possibly TRBD1 on 6 matching bases. The source material was cultured CD8+ T cells from PBMCs, sampled from culture after CMV antigen stimulation. This TCR came from a human donor in good health (CMV status not recorded). Some clones in this sample may be carry-over from other donors' samples. This CDR3 reads CAILRGYEQYF. The CDR3 nucleotides read TGTGCCATCCTCAGGGGCTACGAGCAGTACTTC.